The 10 T cell receptor beta chains listed next were all sequenced from one sample in a study of cytomegalovirus exposure and HLA in healthy donors. The PCR had 60 Vbeta and 13 Jbeta primers. Clones were sequenced by immunoSEQ multiplex PCR, and TCRdb holds only the in-frame ones, with some missing. The sample contains about 190,000 clones, about 81% of which appear only once. Sequencing was done on a sample of PBMCs. The receptors derive from a woman aged 18-30 years in good health and CMV-seronegative.

With regard to this clone: Additional DNA sequences in this sample encode the identical CDR3. This sequence joins TRBV2 and TRBJ1-5, with TRBD1 matching over 7 bases. Germline trimming cut 8 bases from V and 2 bases from J; bases unmatched to any gene: 9. Germline V gene sequence: CDR1 SNHLY, CDR2 FYNNEI. CDR3 length equals 15 residues. This chain's CDR3 is CASLDRTGGNQPQHF. Here the CDR3 DNA reads TGTGCCAGCCTAGATAGAACAGGGGGCAATCAGCCCCAGCATTTT.

The CDR3 DNA reads as TGTGCCAGCGTGGGACAGGGGCGCAATCAGCCCCAGCATTTT. Its translation is CASVGQGRNQPQHF. The rearrangement links TRBV28 to TRBJ1-5; 10 nucleotides match TRBD1. Germline trimming cut 8 bases from V and 2 bases from J; bases unmatched to any gene: 3. Germline-derived CDR1 and CDR2 are MDHEN and SYDVKM. This CDR3 is 14 amino acids long.

V usage is TRBV27 and J usage is TRBJ2-1, with 9 bases lining up with TRBD2. Per germline, CDR1 MNHEY and CDR2 SMNVEV (reference sequence). V was clipped by 6 bases and J by 1 base; unmatched bases: 10. CDR3 size: 17 residues. The CDR3 region has the DNA TGTGCCAGCAGGACCGAGGCGGGGGGGCTGTCCTACAATGAGCAGTTCTTC. The encoded protein is CASRTEAGGLSYNEQFF.

V gene TRBV27 combines with J gene TRBJ1-4, with TRBD1 matching 9 bases. CDR3 length equals 14 residues. The V gene's germline CDR1 is MNHEY and CDR2 SMNVEV (reference sequence). J was trimmed by 10 bases and V by 7 bases; bases with no gene match: 10. In DNA, the CDR3 is TGTGCCAGCACGGGACAGGGATCTTTAGGAAAACTGTTTTTT. Translation gives CASTGQGSLGKLFF.

There are a few counts of this clone. This rearrangement joins TRBV7-9 to TRBJ1-1, with 8 nucleotides matching TRBD1. The ends lost 3 bases at V and 6 bases at J; junction bases unmatched: 9. The CDR3 runs to 15 residues. CDR1 is SEHNR, CDR2 FQNEAQ, per germline (reference sequence). The CDR3, as DNA: TGTGCCAGCAGCTTTTTAGCAGGGGGCTTCCCTGAAGCTTTCTTT. It is translated as CASSFLAGGFPEAFF.

The chain uses TRBV7-9 and TRBJ2-7, with a weak D call TRBD2 (6 bases). Trimming took 2 bases from V and 3 from J, leaving 11 bases between them. CDR3 length: 14 amino acids. Germline CDR1 reads SEHNR; CDR2 reads FQNEAQ (reference sequence). The CDR3 DNA follows: TGTGCCAGCAGCTTATTGGAGGGAGACTACGAGCAGTACTTC. This gives the protein CASSLLEGDYEQYF.

The V and J genes are TRBV28 and TRBJ2-3; TRBD2 is a possible D gene (5 bases). V lost 4 bases, J lost 6 bases, and 11 bases lay in between. Germline-derived CDR1 and CDR2 are MDHEN and SYDVKM. The length of the CDR3 is 13 residues. CDR3 residues: CASSYASWDTQYF. In DNA form, the CDR3 reads TGTGCCAGCAGTTACGCTAGCTGGGATACGCAGTATTTT.

Only a few counts were recorded for this clone. This chain connects TRBV14 to TRBJ2-3; D gene ambiguous. This CDR3 spans 15 amino acids. Trimming took off 1 base at V and 0 bases at J, with 8 bases between the two ends. Germline CDR1 SGHDN, CDR2 FVKESK. The DNA of the CDR3 is TGTGCCAGCAGCCAAGGCGGATTTAGCACAGATACGCAGTATTTT. It is translated as CASSQGGFSTDTQYF. Variable domain in full (rest from reference TRBV14 and TRBJ2-3): EAGVTQFPSHSVIEKGQTVTLRCDPISGHDNLYWYRRVMGKEIKFLLHFVKESKQDESGMPNNRFLAERTGGTYSTLKVQPAELEDSGVYFCASSQGGFSTDTQYFGPGTRLTVL.

The chain has TRBV28 and TRBJ2-7; 8 bases fit TRBD1. The CDR3 is made up of 14 amino acids. Germline CDR1 is MDHEN and CDR2 is SYDVKM. With 5 bases clipped from V and 4 bases from J, the junction kept 7 bases outside the gene matches. As DNA, the CDR3 is TGTGCCAGCAGTACTCCGCGACAGGGGTACGAGCAGTACTTC. As protein: CASSTPRQGYEQYF.

The table lists this clone with a count of one. The same CDR3 arises from other DNA sequences in this sample as well. This sequence joins TRBV2 and TRBJ2-7, with 9 bases matching TRBD1. The CDR3 runs 13 residues. Germline values: CDR1 SNHLY, CDR2 FYNNEI. J lost 5 bases, V lost 1 base, and 0 bases had no gene match. The CDR3 DNA follows: TGTGCCAGCAGTGAAGGGACAGGGGACGAGCAGTACTTC. This translates into CASSEGTGDEQYF.